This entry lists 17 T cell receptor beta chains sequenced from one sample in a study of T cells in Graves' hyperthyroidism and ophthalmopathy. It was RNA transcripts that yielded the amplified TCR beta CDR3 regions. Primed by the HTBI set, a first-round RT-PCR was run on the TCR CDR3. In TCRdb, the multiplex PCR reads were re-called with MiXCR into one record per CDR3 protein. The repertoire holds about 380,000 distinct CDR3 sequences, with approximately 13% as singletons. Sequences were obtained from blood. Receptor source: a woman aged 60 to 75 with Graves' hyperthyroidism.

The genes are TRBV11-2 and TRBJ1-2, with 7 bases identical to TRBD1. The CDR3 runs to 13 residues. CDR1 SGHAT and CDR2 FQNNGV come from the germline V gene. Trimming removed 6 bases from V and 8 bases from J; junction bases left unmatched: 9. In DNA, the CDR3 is TGTGCCAGCAGACGATCCACAGGGGAAGGCTACACCTTC. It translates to CASRRSTGEGYTF.

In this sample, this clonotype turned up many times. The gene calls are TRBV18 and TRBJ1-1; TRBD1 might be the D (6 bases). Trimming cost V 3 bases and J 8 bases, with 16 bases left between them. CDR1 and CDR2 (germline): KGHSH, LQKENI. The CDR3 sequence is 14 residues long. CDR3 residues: CASSPRGGSSEAFF. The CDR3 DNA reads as TGTGCCAGCTCACCCCGAGGGGGAAGTTCAGAAGCTTTCTTT.

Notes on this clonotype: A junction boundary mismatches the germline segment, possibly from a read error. Here the CDR3 DNA reads TGCGCCAGCAGTGTCTGGGGGTCGCCGGATACGCAGTATTTT. Protein: CASSVWGSPDTQYF. The chain couples TRBV2 to TRBJ2-3; D could derive from TRBD1 or TRBD2 (5 bases each). This CDR3 spans 14 amino acids. Per the germline V gene, CDR1 is SNHLY and CDR2 is FYNNEI.

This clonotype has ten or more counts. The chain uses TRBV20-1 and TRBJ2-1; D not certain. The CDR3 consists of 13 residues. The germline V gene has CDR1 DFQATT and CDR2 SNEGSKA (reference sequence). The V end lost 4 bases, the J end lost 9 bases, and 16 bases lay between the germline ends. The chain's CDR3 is CSATDRPGVEQFF. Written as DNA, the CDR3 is TGCAGTGCTACGGACCGGCCTGGGGTTGAGCAGTTCTTC.

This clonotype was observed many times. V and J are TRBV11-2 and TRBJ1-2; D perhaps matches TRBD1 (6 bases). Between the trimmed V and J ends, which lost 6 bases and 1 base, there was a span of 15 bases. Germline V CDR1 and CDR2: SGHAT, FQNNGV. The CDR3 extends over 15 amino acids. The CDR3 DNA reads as TGTGCCAGCAGGGGGGCCCCACCTCTTAACTATGGCTACACCTTC. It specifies CASRGAPPLNYGYTF.

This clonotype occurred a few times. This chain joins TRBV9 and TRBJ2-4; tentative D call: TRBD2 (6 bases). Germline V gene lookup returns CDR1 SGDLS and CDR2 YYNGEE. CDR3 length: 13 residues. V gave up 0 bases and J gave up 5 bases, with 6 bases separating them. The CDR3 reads CASSVGGENIQYF. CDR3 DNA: TGTGCCAGCAGCGTAGGCGGGGAAAACATTCAGTACTTC.

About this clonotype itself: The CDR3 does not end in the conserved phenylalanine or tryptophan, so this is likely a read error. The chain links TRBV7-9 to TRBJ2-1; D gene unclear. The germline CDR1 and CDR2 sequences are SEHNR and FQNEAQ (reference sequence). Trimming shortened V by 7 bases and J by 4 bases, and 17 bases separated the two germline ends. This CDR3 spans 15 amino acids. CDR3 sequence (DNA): TGTGCCAGCAACGAAAAAAGCGAGAGATACAATGAGCAGTTCTGC. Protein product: CASNEKSERYNEQFC.

CDR3 DNA: TGTGCCAGCAGTGAAGGGGGGGCAGAGACCCAGTACTTC. Translation: CASSEGGAETQYF. V is TRBV2 and J is TRBJ2-5; the D gene could be TRBD1 or TRBD2 (6 bases each). Germline values: CDR1 SNHLY, CDR2 FYNNEI. The CDR3 is 13 residues long. V shed 1 base and J shed 4 bases, with 7 bases lying between them.

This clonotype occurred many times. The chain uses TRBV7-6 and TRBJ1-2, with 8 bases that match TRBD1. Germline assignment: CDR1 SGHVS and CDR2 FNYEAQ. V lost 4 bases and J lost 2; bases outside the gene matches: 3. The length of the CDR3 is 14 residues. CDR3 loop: CASSYGQGNYGYTF. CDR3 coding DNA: TGTGCCAGCAGCTACGGACAGGGAAACTATGGCTACACCTTC.

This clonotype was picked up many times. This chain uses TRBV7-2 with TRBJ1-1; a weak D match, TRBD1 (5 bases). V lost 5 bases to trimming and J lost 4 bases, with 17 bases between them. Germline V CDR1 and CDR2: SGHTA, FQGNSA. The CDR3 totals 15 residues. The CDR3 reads CASSIQGHQSTEAFF. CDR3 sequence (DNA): TGTGCCAGCAGCATCCAAGGACACCAGAGCACTGAAGCTTTCTTT.

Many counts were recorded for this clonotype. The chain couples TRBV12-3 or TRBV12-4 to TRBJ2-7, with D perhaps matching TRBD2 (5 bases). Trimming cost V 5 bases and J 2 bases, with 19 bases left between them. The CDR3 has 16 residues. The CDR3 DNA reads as TGTGCCAGCAGTCCCACCCTCCCTGGAGGCGCCTACGAGCAGTACTTC. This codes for CASSPTLPGGAYEQYF.

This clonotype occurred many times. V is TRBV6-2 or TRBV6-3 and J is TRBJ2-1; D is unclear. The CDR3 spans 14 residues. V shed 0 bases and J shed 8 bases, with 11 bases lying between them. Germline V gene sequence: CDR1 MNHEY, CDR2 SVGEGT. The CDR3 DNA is TGTGCCAGCAGTTACTCCTCTAGTGCGGATGAGCAGTTCTTC. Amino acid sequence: CASSYSSSADEQFF.

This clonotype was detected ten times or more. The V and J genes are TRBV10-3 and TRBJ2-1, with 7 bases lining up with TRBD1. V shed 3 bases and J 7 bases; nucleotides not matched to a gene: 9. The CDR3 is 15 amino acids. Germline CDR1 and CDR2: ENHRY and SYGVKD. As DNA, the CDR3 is TGTGCCATCAGTGATGGGAAGAGGGGGCAGAATGAGCAGTTCTTC. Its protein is CAISDGKRGQNEQFF.

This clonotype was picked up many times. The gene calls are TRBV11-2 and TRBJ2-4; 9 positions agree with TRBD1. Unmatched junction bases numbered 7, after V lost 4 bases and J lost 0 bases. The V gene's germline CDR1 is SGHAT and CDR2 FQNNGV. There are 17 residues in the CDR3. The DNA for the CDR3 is TGTGCCAGCAGCTCAAATCACAGGGGGCTAGCCAAAAACATTCAGTACTTC. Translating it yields CASSSNHRGLAKNIQYF.

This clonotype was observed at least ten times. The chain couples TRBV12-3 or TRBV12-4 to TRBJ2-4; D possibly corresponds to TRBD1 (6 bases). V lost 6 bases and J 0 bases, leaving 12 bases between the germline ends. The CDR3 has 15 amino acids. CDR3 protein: CASSLGHIAKNIQYF. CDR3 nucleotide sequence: TGTGCCAGCAGCCTGGGACACATAGCCAAAAACATTCAGTACTTC.

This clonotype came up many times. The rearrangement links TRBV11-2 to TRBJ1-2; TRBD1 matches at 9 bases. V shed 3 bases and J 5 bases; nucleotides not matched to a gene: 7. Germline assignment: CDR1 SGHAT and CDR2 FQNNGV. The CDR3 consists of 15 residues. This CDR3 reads CASSLPGQGEYGYTF. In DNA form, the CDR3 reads TGTGCCAGCAGCTTGCCGGGACAGGGAGAATATGGCTACACCTTC.

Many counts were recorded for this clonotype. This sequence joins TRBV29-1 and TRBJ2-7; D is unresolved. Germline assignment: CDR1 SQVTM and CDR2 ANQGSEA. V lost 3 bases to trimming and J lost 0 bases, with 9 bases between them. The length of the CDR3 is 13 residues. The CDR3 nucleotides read TGCAGCGTTGATCAGATTTACTCCTACGAGCAGTACTTC. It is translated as CSVDQIYSYEQYF.